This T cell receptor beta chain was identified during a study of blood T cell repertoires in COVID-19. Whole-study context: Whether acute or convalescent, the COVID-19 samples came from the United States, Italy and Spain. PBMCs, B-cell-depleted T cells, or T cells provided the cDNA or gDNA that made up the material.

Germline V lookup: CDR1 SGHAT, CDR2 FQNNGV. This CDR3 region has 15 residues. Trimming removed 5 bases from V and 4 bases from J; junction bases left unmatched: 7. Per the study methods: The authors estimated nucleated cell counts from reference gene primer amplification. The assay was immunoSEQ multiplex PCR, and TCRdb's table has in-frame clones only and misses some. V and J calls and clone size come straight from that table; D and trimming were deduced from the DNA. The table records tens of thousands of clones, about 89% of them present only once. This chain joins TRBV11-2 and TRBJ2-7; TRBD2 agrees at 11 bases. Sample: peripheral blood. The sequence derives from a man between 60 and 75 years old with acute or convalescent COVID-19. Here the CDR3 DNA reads TGTGCCAGCAGCACCCTAGCGGGGGGAGGTTACGAGCAGTACTTC. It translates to CASSTLAGGGYEQYF.